This T cell receptor (beta chain) was identified during a study of cytotoxic CD8 clonotypes in ibrutinib-treated CLL. At the level of the study: IGHV unmutated under 18; relapsed/refractory 11; treatment-naive about 15. Study results and limitations: Clonality increased at ibrutinib response and stayed stable in sustained remission. At progression, however, it fell back toward baseline.

The repertoire was sequenced with immunoSEQ multiplex PCR; TCRdb's copy has only in-frame clones and lacks some. The sample carries approximately 280,000 clones, approximately 76% recorded once. Remarks on this clone: The antigen is undetermined.

CDR1 and CDR2 (germline): SNHLY, FYNNEI. The CDR3 runs 18 residues. V dropped 5 bases and J dropped 4; count of bases not matched to a gene: 19. The TCR was taken from a human donor with chronic lymphocytic leukemia. Sequences were derived from PBMCs, sampled at disease progression, from a patient treated with ibrutinib. V and J are TRBV2 and TRBJ1-1; 7 bases line up with TRBD1. CDR3 in amino acids: CASSTNPMGQPEITEAFF. DNA for the CDR3: TGTGCCAGCAGTACCAACCCAATGGGACAGCCGGAGATCACTGAAGCTTTCTTT.